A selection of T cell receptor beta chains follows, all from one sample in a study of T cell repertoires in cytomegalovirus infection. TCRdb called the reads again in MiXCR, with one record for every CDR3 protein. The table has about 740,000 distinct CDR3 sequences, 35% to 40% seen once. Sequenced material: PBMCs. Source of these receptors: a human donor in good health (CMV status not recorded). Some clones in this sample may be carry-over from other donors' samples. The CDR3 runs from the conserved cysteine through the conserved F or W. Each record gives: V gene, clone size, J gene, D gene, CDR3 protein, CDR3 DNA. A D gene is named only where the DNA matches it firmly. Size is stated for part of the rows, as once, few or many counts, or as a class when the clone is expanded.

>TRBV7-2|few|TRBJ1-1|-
CASSYSTGRLNTEAFF
TGTGCCAGCAGTTATAGCACGGGACGGCTGAACACTGAAGCTTTCTTT
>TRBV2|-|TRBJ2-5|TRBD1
CASMTGEETQYF
TGTGCCAGCATGACAGGGGAGGAGACCCAGTACTTC
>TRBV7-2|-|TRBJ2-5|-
CASSLQRLERTQYF
TGTGCCAGCAGCTTGCAGCGCCTGGAAAGGACCCAGTACTTC
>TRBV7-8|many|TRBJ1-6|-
CASSLGGGNSPLHF
TGTGCCAGCAGCTTAGGAGGGGGGAATTCACCCCTCCACTTT
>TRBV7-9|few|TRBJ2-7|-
CASSQLRDGTTYEQYF
TGTGCCAGCAGTCAACTCCGCGACGGGACGACCTACGAGCAGTACTTC
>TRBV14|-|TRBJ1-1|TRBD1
CASSPGTGWNTEAFF
TGTGCCAGCAGCCCCGGGACAGGGTGGAACACTGAAGCTTTCTTT
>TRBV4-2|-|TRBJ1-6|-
CASSQFGGPSPLHF
TGTGCCAGCAGCCAGTTTGGGGGACCTTCACCCCTCCACTTT
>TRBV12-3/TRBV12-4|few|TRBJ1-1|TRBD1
CASSLVMWSGKQGWTEAFF
TGTGCCAGCAGTTTAGTTATGTGGTCGGGAAAACAGGGGTGGACTGAAGCTTTCTTT
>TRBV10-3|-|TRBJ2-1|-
CAISESLRSEQFF
TGTGCCATCAGTGAGTCCCTGCGTTCTGAGCAGTTCTTC
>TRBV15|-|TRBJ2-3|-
CATSRGGPEDTQYF
TGTGCCACCAGCAGAGGCGGCCCTGAAGATACGCAGTATTTT
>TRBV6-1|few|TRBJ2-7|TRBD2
CASKGLAGVGEQYF
TGTGCCAGCAAGGGGCTAGCGGGAGTCGGCGAGCAGTACTTC
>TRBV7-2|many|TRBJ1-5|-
CASSMKLSNQPQHF
TGTGCCAGCAGTATGAAACTTAGCAATCAGCCCCAGCATTTT
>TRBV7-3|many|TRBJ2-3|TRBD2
CASSLTSGGFTDTQYF
TGTGCCAGCAGCCTGACTAGCGGGGGGTTCACAGATACGCAGTATTTT
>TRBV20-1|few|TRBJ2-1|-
CSAFPPGLEQFF
TGCAGTGCTTTTCCGCCGGGGCTTGAGCAGTTCTTC
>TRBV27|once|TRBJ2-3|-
CASSFVTAGQWSTDTQYF
TGTGCCAGCAGTTTCGTCACAGCGGGACAATGGAGCACAGATACGCAGTATTTT
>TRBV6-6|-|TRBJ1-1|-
CASSYRQEAVF
TGTGCCAGCAGTTACCGACAGGAAGCTGTCTTT
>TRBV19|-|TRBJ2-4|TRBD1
CASSIFRGQGAKNIQYF
TGTGCCAGTAGTATTTTTCGGGGACAGGGAGCCAAAAACATTCAGTACTTC
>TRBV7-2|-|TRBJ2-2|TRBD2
CASSLRREHTGELFF
TGTGCCAGCAGCTTACGGCGGGAGCACACCGGGGAGCTGTTTTTT
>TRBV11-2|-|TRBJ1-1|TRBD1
CASSLRQGCKTEAFF
TGTGCCAGCAGCTTAAGACAGGGCTGCAAGACTGAAGCTTTCTTT
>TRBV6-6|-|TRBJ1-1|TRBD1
CASSYPRTGVNTEAFF
TGTGCCAGCAGTTACCCGAGGACAGGCGTGAACACTGAAGCTTTCTTT
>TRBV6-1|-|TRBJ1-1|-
CASSESQQRTPEAFF
TGTGCCAGCAGTGAGTCCCAACAGCGTACCCCTGAAGCTTTCTTT
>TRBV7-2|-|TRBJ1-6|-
CASSFLPGQSNSPLHF
TGTGCCAGCAGCTTTCTTCCCGGACAGAGCAATTCACCCCTCCACTTT
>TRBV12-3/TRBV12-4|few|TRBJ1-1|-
CASRPGGGVPFF
TGTGCCAGCAGACCCGGGGGGGGCGTGCCTTTCTTT
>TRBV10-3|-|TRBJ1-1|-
CAISESRLGGTEALF
TGTGCCATCAGTGAGTCAAGGTTGGGCGGCACTGAAGCGTTATTT
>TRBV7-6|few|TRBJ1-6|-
CASSLGTREARYSPLHF
TGTGCCAGCAGCTTAGGAACCAGGGAGGCACGCTATTCACCCCTCCACTTT
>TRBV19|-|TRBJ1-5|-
CASSIDREGGQPQHF
TGTGCCAGTAGTATAGATCGAGAAGGGGGGCAGCCCCAGCATTTT
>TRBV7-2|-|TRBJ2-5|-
CARSFMGGETQYF
TGTGCCAGGAGCTTTATGGGGGGAGAGACCCAGTACTTC
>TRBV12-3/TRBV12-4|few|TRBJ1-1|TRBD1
CASSPPGDSEAFF
TGTGCCAGCAGCCCCCCGGGGGACAGTGAAGCTTTCTTT
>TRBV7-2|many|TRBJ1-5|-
CASSLGGQSNQPQHF
TGTGCCAGCAGCTTAGGGGGGCAGAGCAATCAGCCCCAGCATTTT
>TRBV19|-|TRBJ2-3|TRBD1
CASSQRQGNTQYF
TGTGCCAGTAGTCAAAGACAGGGGAATACGCAGTATTTT
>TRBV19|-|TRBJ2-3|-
CASSFDTYTDTQYF
TGTGCCAGTAGTTTCGACACCTACACCGATACGCAGTATTTT
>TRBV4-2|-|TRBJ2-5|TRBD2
CASSQDLGLAGGSPGETQYF
TGTGCCAGCAGCCAAGATCTGGGTCTAGCGGGGGGATCCCCAGGAGAGACCCAGTACTTC
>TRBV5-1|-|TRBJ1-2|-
CASSLDGGSFGYTF
TGCGCCAGCAGCTTGGATGGGGGGAGTTTTGGCTACACCTTC
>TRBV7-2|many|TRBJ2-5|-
CASSFWQEETQYF
TGTGCCAGCAGCTTCTGGCAGGAAGAGACCCAGTACTTC
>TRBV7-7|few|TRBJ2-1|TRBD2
CASSLGLANNEQFF
TGTGCTAGCAGCTTAGGACTAGCGAACAATGAGCAGTTCTTC
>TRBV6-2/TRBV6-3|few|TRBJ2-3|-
CASWGRGTQYF
TGTGCCAGCTGGGGCAGGGGTACGCAGTATTTT
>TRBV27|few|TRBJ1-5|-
CASSSEGYGNQPQHF
TGTGCCAGCAGTTCGGAGGGGTACGGCAATCAGCCCCAGCATTTT
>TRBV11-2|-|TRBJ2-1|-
CASSLTARGEQFF
TGTGCCAGCAGCTTAACCGCGAGGGGTGAGCAGTTCTTC
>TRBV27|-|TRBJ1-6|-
CASSSGGLPPLHF
TGTGCCAGCAGTTCGGGGGGATTGCCACCCCTCCACTTT
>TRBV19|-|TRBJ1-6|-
CASSRDRSNSPLQF
TGTGCCAGTAGTCGTGACAGGAGTAATTCACCCCTCCAATTT
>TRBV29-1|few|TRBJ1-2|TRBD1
CSVEEGGQHYGYTF
TGCAGCGTTGAAGAGGGGGGACAGCACTATGGCTACACCTTC
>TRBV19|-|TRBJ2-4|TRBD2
CASTQRGGAKNIQYF
TGTGCCAGTACCCAGCGGGGGGGGGCCAAAAACATTCAGTACTTC
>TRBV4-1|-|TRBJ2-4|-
CASSQELPSEDKNIQYF
TGCGCCAGCAGCCAAGAGCTGCCTAGCGAGGACAAAAACATTCAGTACTTC
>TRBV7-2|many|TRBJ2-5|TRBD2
CASSRGLAGGQETQYF
TGTGCCAGCAGCCGCGGACTAGCGGGAGGGCAAGAGACCCAGTACTTC
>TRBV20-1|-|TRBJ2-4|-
CSAGGGGLAAKNIQYF
TGCAGTGCTGGGGGTGGGGGGCTGGCGGCCAAAAACATTCAGTACTTC
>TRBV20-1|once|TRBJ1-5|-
CSARISLSNQPQHF
TGCAGTGCTAGAATCTCACTGAGCAATCAGCCCCAGCATTTT
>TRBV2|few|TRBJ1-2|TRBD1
CASRGNRGHGYTF
TGTGCCAGCCGGGGAAACAGGGGGCACGGCTACACCTTC
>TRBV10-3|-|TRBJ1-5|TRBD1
CAISQGQENQPQHF
TGTGCCATCAGCCAGGGACAGGAAAATCAGCCCCAGCATTTT